Sequencing of this T cell receptor beta chain was carried out in a study of blood T cell repertoires in COVID-19. For the study at large: The samples span acute and convalescent COVID-19 from the United States, Italy and Spain. T cells, B-cell-depleted T cells, or PBMCs supplied cDNA or gDNA.

In the study's own analysis: Cell counts per sample came from amplifying reference gene primers. Sequencing used immunoSEQ multiplex PCR; TCRdb keeps in-frame clones, though not all of them. The V and J calls and clone size were taken over from that table, and D and trimming were inferred from the DNA. The profile shows 150,000 to 200,000 clones, about 85% of them singletons. V was clipped by 1 base and J by 0 bases, with 16 bases between them. Per the germline V gene, CDR1 is LGHNA and CDR2 is YNFKEQ. CDR3 length equals 17 residues. Sequencing input: peripheral blood. This chain links TRBV4-2 with TRBJ2-7; D is possibly TRBD2 (6 bases). The clonotype comes from a woman at least 80 years old with acute or convalescent COVID-19. Here the CDR3 reads CASSQGGAGGFSYEQYF. The CDR3 DNA follows: TGTGCCAGCAGCCAAGGAGGGGCTGGAGGGTTCTCCTACGAGCAGTACTTC.